This T cell receptor (beta chain) was found in a study of T cell responses to AZD1222 COVID-19 vaccine. A remark on this clone: Its antigen is still unknown.

Study-wide results and limits: Just six AZD1222 recipients were seropositive at baseline.

Data came from immunoSEQ multiplex PCR; TCRdb stores just in-frame clones and leaves some out. Of 120,000 to 150,000 clones listed, 70% to 90% were seen once; the top ten hold about 5%. Trimming cost V 4 bases and J 8 bases; bases outside gene matches: 8. The CDR3 covers 14 residues. Germline CDR1 SGHKS, CDR2 YYEKEE (reference sequence). The clonotype was recovered from an adult who received the MenACWY meningococcal vaccine as a control. This material consisted of peripheral blood, taken 28 days after the second dose of the MenACWY control vaccine. V is TRBV5-5 and J is TRBJ2-1; 8 bases map to TRBD2. CDR3 sequence (DNA): TGTGCCAGCAGCACGGGACTAGGAGGGGATGAGCAGTTCTTC. It translates to CASSTGLGGDEQFF.